This TCR beta chain was captured by sequencing in a study of shared clonotypes between healthy human individuals. Study-level results: Rarefaction gave evidence that sorted-subset sequencing remained incomplete despite large depth. The study found lower generation probabilities in non-shared clonotypes than in those shared by all four donors. Naive subsets typically showed greater estimated richness than memory subsets.

Naive-designated CD8 cells lacked CD45RO, were positively enriched for CCR7, and omitted terminally differentiated effector memory CD45RA+ cells. All of the donors resided in Nashville, Tennessee, and each was a Caucasian adult. Profiling relied on immunoSEQ multiplex PCR, and the TCRdb table lists in-frame clones only, not all of them. The sample lists about 2 million clones, approximately 94% occurring once. Trimming removed 1 base from V and 4 bases from J, with 15 bases in between. The CDR3 loop spans 16 amino acids. Per germline, CDR1 SEHNR and CDR2 FQNEAQ (reference sequence). Details on this clone: What it binds is not known.

The chain joins TRBV7-9 to TRBJ2-3; perhaps TRBD2 as D (5 bases). Material for sequencing was naive CD8+ T cells sorted from blood. This TCR derives from a man aged 18 to 29 in good health. CDR3 DNA: TGTGCCAGCAGCTTAGTTCCCAGCGGCAGAGCAGATACGCAGTATTTT. This translates into CASSLVPSGRADTQYF.